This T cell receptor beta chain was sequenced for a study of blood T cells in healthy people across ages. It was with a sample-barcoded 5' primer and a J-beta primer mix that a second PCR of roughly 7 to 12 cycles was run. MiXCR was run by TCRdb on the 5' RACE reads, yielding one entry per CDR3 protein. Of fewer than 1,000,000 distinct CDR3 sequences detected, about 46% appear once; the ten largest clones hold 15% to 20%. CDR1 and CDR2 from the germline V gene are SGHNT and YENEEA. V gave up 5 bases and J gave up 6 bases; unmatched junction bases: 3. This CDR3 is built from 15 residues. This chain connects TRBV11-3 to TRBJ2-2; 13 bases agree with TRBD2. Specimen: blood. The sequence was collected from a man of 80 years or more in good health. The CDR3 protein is CASSTLAGGPGELFF. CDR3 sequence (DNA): TGTGCCAGCAGCACACTAGCGGGAGGGCCCGGGGAGCTGTTTTTT.